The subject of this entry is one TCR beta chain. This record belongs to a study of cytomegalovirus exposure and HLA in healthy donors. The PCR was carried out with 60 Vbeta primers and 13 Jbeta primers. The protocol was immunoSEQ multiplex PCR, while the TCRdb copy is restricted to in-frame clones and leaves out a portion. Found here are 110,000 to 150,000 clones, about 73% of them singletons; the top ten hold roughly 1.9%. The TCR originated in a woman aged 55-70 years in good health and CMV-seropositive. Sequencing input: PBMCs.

The DNA for the CDR3 is TGTGCCAGCAGTTTTAGCCCCGGGACAGCCTCCTACGAGCAGTACTTC. It specifies CASSFSPGTASYEQYF. The J gene is TRBJ2-7, the V gene TRBV28; 7 bases map to TRBD1. This CDR3 spans 16 amino acids. The V gene end was trimmed by 3 bases and the J gene end by 0 bases; junction bases not matched to a gene: 8. Germline values: CDR1 MDHEN, CDR2 SYDVKM.